This TCR beta chain was recorded in a study of T-cell memory formation after mild COVID-19. Study at large: Across donors, TCR clusters were largely donor specific. The study's findings and limits: Clones that contracted from day 15 to 85 were balanced CD4/CD8, while later expanders leaned CD4+. CD4+ contracting clones were mainly CM and EM; CD8+ ones, EMRA.

As regards this clonotype: Its antigen is currently unknown.

TCRdb re-derived calls from the 5' RACE reads in MiXCR, one entry per CDR3 protein. The data contain about 290,000 distinct CDR3 sequences, more than 15% of them singletons. This TCR was sampled from a man aged 18 to 29 who had mild COVID-19 (a few samples of this study predate the infection). Cell type and time point are not known. The sample was PBMCs or a T cell subset sorted from them (not recorded which).

CDR3 amino acids: CSARDYGQTQETQYF. The DNA for the CDR3 is TGCAGTGCTAGAGATTACGGGCAGACCCAAGAGACCCAGTACTTC. The V call is TRBV20-1, the J call TRBJ2-5; D remains ambiguous. The CDR3 has 15 residues. The V and J ends lost 0 bases and 1 base respectively, with 12 bases between them. The germline V gene encodes CDR1 DFQATT and CDR2 SNEGSKA (reference sequence).